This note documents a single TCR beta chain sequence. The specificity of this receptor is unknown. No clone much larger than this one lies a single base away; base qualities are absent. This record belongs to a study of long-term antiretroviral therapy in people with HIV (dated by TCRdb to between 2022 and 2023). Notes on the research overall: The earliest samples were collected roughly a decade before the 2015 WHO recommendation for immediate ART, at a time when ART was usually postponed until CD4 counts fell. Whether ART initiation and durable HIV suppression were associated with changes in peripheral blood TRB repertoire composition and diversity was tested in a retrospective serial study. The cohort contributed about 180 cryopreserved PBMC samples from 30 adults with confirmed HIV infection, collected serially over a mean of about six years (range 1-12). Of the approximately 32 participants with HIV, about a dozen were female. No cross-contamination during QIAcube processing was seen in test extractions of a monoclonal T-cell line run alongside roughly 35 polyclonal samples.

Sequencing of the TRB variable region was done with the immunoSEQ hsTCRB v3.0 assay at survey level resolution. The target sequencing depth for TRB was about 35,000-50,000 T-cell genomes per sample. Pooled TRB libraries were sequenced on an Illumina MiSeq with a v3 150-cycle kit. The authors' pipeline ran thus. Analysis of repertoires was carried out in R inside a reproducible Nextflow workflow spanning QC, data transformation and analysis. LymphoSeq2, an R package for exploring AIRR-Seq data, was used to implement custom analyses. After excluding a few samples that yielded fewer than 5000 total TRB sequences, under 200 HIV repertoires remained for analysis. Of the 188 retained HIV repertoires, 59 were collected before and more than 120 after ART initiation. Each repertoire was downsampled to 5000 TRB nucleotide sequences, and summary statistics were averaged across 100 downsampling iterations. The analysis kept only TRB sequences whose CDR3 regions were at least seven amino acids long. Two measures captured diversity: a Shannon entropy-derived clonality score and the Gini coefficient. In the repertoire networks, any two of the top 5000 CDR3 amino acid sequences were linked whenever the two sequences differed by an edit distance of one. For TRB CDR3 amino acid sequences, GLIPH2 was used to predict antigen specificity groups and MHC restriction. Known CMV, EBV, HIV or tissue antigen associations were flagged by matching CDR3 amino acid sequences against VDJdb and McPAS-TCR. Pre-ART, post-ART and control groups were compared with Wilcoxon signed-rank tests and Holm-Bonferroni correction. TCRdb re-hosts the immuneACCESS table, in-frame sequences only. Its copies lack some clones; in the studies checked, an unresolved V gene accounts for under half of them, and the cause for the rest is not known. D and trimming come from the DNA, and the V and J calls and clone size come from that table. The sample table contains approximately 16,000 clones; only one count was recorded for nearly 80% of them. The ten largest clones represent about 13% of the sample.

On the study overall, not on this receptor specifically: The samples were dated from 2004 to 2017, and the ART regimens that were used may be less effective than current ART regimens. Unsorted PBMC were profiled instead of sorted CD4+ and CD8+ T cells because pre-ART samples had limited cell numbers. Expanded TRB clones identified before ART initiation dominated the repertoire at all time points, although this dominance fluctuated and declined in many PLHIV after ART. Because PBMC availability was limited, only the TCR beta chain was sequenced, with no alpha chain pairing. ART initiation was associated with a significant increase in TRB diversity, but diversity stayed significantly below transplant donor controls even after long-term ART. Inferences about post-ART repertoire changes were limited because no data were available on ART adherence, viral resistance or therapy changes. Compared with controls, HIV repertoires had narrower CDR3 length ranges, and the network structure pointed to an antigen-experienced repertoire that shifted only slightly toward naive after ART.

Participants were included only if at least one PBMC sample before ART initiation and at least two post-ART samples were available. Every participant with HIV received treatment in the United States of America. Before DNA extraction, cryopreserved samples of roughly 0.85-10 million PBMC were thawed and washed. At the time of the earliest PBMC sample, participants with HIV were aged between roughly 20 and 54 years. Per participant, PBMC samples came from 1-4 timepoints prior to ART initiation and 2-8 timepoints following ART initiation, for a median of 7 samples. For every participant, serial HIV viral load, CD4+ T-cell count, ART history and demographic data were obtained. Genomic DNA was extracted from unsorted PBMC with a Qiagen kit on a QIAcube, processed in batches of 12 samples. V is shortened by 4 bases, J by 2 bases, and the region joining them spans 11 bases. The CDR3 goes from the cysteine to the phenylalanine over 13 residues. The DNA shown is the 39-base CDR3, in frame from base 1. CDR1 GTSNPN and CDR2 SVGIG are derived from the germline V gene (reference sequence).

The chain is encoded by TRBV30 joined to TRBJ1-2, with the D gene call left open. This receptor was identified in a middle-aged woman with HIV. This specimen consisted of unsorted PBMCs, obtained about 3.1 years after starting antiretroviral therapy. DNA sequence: TGTGCCTGGAATCCAGAACAGAACTATGGCTACACCTTC. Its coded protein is CAWNPEQNYGYTF.